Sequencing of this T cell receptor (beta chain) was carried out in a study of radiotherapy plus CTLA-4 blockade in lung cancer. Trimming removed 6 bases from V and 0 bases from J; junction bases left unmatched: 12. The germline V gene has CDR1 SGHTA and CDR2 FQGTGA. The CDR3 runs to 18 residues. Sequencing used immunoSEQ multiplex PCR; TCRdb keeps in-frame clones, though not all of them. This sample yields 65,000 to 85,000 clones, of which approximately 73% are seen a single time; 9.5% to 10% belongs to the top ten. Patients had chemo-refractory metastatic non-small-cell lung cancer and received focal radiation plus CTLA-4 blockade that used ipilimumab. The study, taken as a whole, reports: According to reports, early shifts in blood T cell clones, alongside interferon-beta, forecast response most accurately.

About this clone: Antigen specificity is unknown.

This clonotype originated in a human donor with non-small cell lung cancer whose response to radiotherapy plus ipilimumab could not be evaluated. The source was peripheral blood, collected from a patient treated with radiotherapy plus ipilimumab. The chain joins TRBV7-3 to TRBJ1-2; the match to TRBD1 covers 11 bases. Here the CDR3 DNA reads TGTGCCAGCAGAACACTCCGGGACAGGGGGACCTCTAACTATGGCTACACCTTC. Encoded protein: CASRTLRDRGTSNYGYTF.